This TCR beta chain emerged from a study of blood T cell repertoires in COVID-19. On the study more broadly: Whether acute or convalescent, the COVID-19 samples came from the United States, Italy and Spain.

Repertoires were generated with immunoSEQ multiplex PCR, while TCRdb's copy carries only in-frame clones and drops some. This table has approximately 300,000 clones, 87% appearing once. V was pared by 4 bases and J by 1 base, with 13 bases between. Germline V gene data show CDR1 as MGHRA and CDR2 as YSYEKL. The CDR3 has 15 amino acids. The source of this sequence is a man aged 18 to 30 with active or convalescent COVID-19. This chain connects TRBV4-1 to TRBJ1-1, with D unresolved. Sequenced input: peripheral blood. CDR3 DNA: TGCGCCAGCAGCCCTATCGGGGTTAAGAACACTGAAGCTTTCTTT. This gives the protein CASSPIGVKNTEAFF.